The 24 T cell receptor beta chains presented below share a single source sample, sequenced in a study of regulatory T cells in long-lasting Graves disease. The time point denotes: persistent/refractory GD, antithyroid drugs over 5 years with positive TRAb. Scientists built the TCR library using RNA that was extracted from PBMCs. According to the study, TCR beta libraries were built with iRepertoire HTBI primers and CDR3-region Arm-PCR. TCRdb redid the calling of the multiplex PCR reads with MiXCR, one entry per CDR3 protein. Among over 650,000 distinct CDR3 sequences listed, roughly 30% were seen once. Sequencing was performed on peripheral blood mononuclear cells (PBMCs), taken when the disease was refractory, from a patient treated with antithyroid drugs. These receptors originate from a female donor with Graves disease.

In its sample, this clonotype was seen many times. The V gene is TRBV28, the J gene TRBJ1-1; 8 nucleotides match TRBD1. V was pared by 5 bases and J by 4 bases, with 3 bases of the junction left unmatched. CDR3 length equals 13 residues. Germline CDR1 reads MDHEN; CDR2 reads SYDVKM. The DNA for the CDR3 is TGTGCCAGCAGTCAAGGACAGGGCACTGAAGCTTTCTTT. This encodes CASSQGQGTEAFF.

A remark on this clonotype: A much bigger clone sits one base away, suggesting this may be a read error. The genes are TRBV27 and TRBJ1-2; D is unresolved. The CDR3 is 12 residues long. V gave up 4 bases and J gave up 8 bases, with 11 bases separating them. Per germline, CDR1 MNHEY and CDR2 SMNVEV (reference sequence). The CDR3 nucleotides are TGTGCCAGCAGTTCGGATCTCGCAGGCTACACCTTC. Translating gives CASSSDLAGYTF.

This clonotype was counted between two and nine times. The chain employs TRBV4-2 and TRBJ2-2; D is undetermined. V lost 0 bases and J lost 0, with 8 bases in between. The CDR3 extends over 16 amino acids. Germline loops: CDR1 LGHNA, CDR2 YNFKEQ. CDR3 protein: CASSQDLHSNTGELFF. CDR3 nucleotides: TGTGCCAGCAGCCAAGATTTACACTCGAACACCGGGGAGCTGTTTTTT.

J is TRBJ1-1 and V is TRBV5-1; 11 positions match TRBD1. This CDR3 is 14 amino acids long. V shed 6 bases, J shed 4 bases, and the junction held 5 bases outside the gene matches. Germline lookup yields CDR1 SGHRS and CDR2 YFSETQ. This CDR3 is CASTKGQGGTEAFF. In nucleotides, the CDR3 is TGCGCCAGCACTAAGGGACAGGGGGGCACTGAAGCTTTCTTT.

This clonotype showed up just a few times. The V gene is TRBV28, the J gene TRBJ2-7, with D uncertain. Trimming took 5 bases from V and 5 from J, leaving 10 bases between them. The germline gives CDR1 MDHEN, CDR2 SYDVKM. CDR3 length equals 12 residues. Here the CDR3 reads CASSPFRNEQYF. In nucleotides, the CDR3 is TGTGCCAGCAGTCCCTTTAGAAACGAGCAGTACTTC.

The V and J genes are TRBV3-1 and TRBJ1-2; the D is unclear. The CDR3 length is 15 residues. V was shortened by 1 base and J by 1 base, with 10 bases between the two germline ends. The germline V gene has CDR1 LGHDT and CDR2 YNNKEL (reference sequence). CDR3 in amino acids: CASSQGPEINYGYTF. The CDR3 nucleotides read TGTGCCAGCAGCCAAGGCCCCGAGATTAACTATGGCTACACCTTC.

The chain couples TRBV30 to TRBJ1-1; TRBD1 is a possible D gene (5 bases). Trimming left V 8 bases short and J 2 bases short, with 9 bases between. Looked up from germline, CDR1 is GTSNPN and CDR2 is SVGIG (reference sequence). The CDR3 is 11 amino acids. CDR3 sequence reads: CARRDNTEAFF. The CDR3 region has the DNA TGTGCCCGTCGGGACAACACTGAAGCTTTCTTT.

Of note for this clonotype: A much more abundant neighbour one base away suggests this may be a read error. V usage is TRBV6-1 and J usage is TRBJ1-2; D is perhaps TRBD1 (5 bases). The germline gives CDR1 MNHNS, CDR2 SASEGT. The CDR3 is 16 amino acids. CDR3 region: CASTRDGGRIGYGCTF. The CDR3 nucleotides read TGTGCCAGCACCCGGGACGGAGGAAGAATAGGCTATGGCTGCACCTTC.

The rearrangement uses TRBV6-1 and TRBJ1-4; 7 bases align to TRBD1. This CDR3 is built from 15 residues. Germline CDR1 MNHNS, CDR2 SASEGT. The V segment lost 5 bases and the J segment 3 bases; nucleotides outside the gene matches: 6. The CDR3 region is CASSYEGAANEKLFF. The CDR3 DNA reads TGTGCCAGCAGTTACGAGGGGGCCGCTAATGAAAAACTGTTTTTT.

The J gene is TRBJ1-2, the V gene TRBV5-6; D is possibly TRBD1 (5 bases). Germline V gives CDR1 SGHDT, CDR2 YYEEEE. V lost 0 bases and J 2 bases, leaving 11 bases between the germline ends. CDR3 length: 15 amino acids. Here the CDR3 DNA reads TGTGCCAGCAGCTTGGTTGGGACTGCAAACTATGGCTACACCTTC. It is translated as CASSLVGTANYGYTF. Complete variable domain (other parts from reference TRBV5-6 and TRBJ1-2): DAGVTQSPTHLIKTRGQQVTLRCSPKSGHDTVSWYQQALGQGPQFIFQYYEEEERQRGNFPDRFSGHQFPNYSSELNVNALLLGDSALYLCASSLVGTANYGYTFGSGTRLTVV.

This clonotype has just a few counts. V usage is TRBV6-1 and J usage is TRBJ2-2; 8 bases align to TRBD2. Germline V gene data show CDR1 as MNHNS and CDR2 as SASEGT. V trimming: 5 bases; J trimming: 4 bases; junction bases outside the gene matches: 6. The CDR3 extends over 15 amino acids. The CDR3 DNA reads as TGTGCCAGCAGTATACCGGGGGGGGGCACCGGGGAGCTGTTTTTT. It is translated as CASSIPGGGTGELFF.

The genes are TRBV5-1 and TRBJ2-7; 12 nucleotides agree with TRBD2. Germline V gives CDR1 SGHRS, CDR2 YFSETQ. V dropped 6 bases and J dropped 6; count of bases not matched to a gene: 16. There are 17 residues in the CDR3. The CDR3 nucleotides are TGCGCCAGCAAGATGGACGGGACTAGCGGGTTATTCAGCGAGCAGTACTTC. Translating it yields CASKMDGTSGLFSEQYF.

The chain uses TRBV20-1 and TRBJ1-5, with D maybe TRBD1 (6 bases). The CDR3 runs to 16 residues. Germline V gives CDR1 DFQATT, CDR2 SNEGSKA (reference sequence). V was trimmed by 0 bases and J by 3 bases, leaving 15 bases between them. CDR3 loop: CSARDSFPGANQPQHF. CDR3 DNA sequence: TGCAGTGCTAGAGATTCGTTTCCAGGGGCCAATCAGCCCCAGCATTTT.

The gene calls are TRBV30 and TRBJ2-7; weak D call: TRBD2 (6 bases). Trimming pared 1 base from V and 4 bases from J, leaving 11 bases between. This CDR3 spans 13 amino acids. The V gene's germline CDR1 is GTSNPN and CDR2 SVGIG (reference sequence). The CDR3 DNA follows: TGTGCCTGGAGTGCGAAGGGGAGGTACGAGCAGTACTTC. Amino acids: CAWSAKGRYEQYF.

This clonotype was observed many times. This chain joins TRBV28 and TRBJ1-6, with D tentatively TRBD1 (6 bases). This CDR3 is 12 amino acids long. V lost 6 bases and J 8 bases, leaving 8 bases between the germline ends. CDR1 and CDR2 from the germline V gene are MDHEN and SYDVKM. The CDR3 nucleotides are TGTGCCAGCAGGGACAGACATTCACCCCTCCACTTT. It yields the protein CASRDRHSPLHF.

For this clonotype: A much larger clone sits a single nucleotide away, making a read error possible. The rearrangement joins TRBV28 to TRBJ1-2; TRBD1 aligns across 8 bases. Germline values: CDR1 MDHEN, CDR2 SYDVKM. The CDR3 is made up of 14 amino acids. J was trimmed by 6 bases and V by 10 bases; bases with no gene match: 13. The CDR3 nucleotides are TGTGCCAACAGCACTGGACAGGGATGGGATGGCTACACCTTC. This translates into CANSTGQGWDGYTF.

This clonotype appeared a few times. V gene TRBV27 combines with J gene TRBJ2-1; TRBD1 aligns across 10 bases. The CDR3 runs 15 residues. Losses at the gene ends were 8 bases for V and 6 bases for J; bases not matched to a gene: 10. CDR1 MNHEY and CDR2 SMNVEV come from the germline V gene (reference sequence). The CDR3 nucleotides read TGTGCCAGCTCTCGTCTGGGACAGGGGACCAATGAGCAGTTCTTC. This gives the protein CASSRLGQGTNEQFF.

Only a few counts were recorded for this clonotype. CDR3 sequence reads: CASKRTAQETQYF. The DNA of the CDR3 is TGTGCCAGCAAGCGGACGGCTCAAGAGACCCAGTACTTC. This chain links TRBV5-6 with TRBJ2-5; TRBD2 might be the D (5 bases). Trimming stripped 6 bases from V and 2 bases from J, with 11 bases between. The length of the CDR3 is 13 residues. Germline lookup yields CDR1 SGHDT and CDR2 YYEEEE.

This chain connects TRBV6-1 to TRBJ1-5; D perhaps matches TRBD1 (6 bases). The length of the CDR3 is 14 residues. Trimming left V 4 bases short and J 5 bases short, with 12 bases between. Germline V lookup: CDR1 MNHNS, CDR2 SASEGT. The CDR3 protein is CASSARGTDQPQHF. CDR3 coding DNA: TGTGCCAGCAGTGCCAGGGGTACGGATCAGCCCCAGCATTTT.

This clonotype was detected a few times. The V gene is TRBV6-1, the J gene TRBJ2-7; 8 bases fit TRBD1. Germline V gene sequence: CDR1 MNHNS, CDR2 SASEGT. Unmatched junction bases numbered 6, after V lost 6 bases and J lost 2 bases. The CDR3 has 14 amino acids. The CDR3 here is CASSPGGAPYEQYF. For the CDR3, the DNA is TGTGCCAGCAGCCCAGGGGGCGCGCCCTACGAGCAGTACTTC.

This clonotype was counted between two and nine times. The CDR3, as DNA: TGCAGTGCTTTAACTGGAGGGACTGAAAAACTGTTTTTT. Amino acid sequence: CSALTGGTEKLFF. The V and J genes are TRBV20-1 and TRBJ1-4, with D possibly matching TRBD1 (5 bases). The ends were cut back, 5 bases at V and 7 bases at J, with 14 bases in the middle. This CDR3 is 13 amino acids long. Germline V gene lookup returns CDR1 DFQATT and CDR2 SNEGSKA (reference sequence).

This clonotype was observed many times. The V gene is TRBV28, the J gene TRBJ1-3; no definite D call. The germline V gene encodes CDR1 MDHEN and CDR2 SYDVKM. The CDR3 extends over 15 amino acids. V lost 7 bases and J 3 bases, leaving 16 bases between the germline ends. In DNA, the CDR3 is TGTGCCAGCAAGAACGGCGGGTTGGATGGAAACACCATATATTTT. Translated, it gives CASKNGGLDGNTIYF.

This clonotype was counted only a few times. V usage is TRBV11-2 and J usage is TRBJ2-7; no definite D call. The V and J ends lost 7 bases and 2 bases respectively, with 12 bases between them. Germline V gene sequence: CDR1 SGHAT, CDR2 FQNNGV. The CDR3 is 13 residues long. The CDR3 DNA sequence: TGTGCCAGCACCCCGGCCGGTACCTACGAGCAGTACTTC. Amino acids: CASTPAGTYEQYF.

The gene calls are TRBV5-1 and TRBJ1-1, with D possibly being TRBD1 (5 bases). This CDR3 has 15 residues. The ends were cut back, 4 bases at V and 0 bases at J, with 13 bases in the middle. Per the germline V gene, CDR1 is SGHRS and CDR2 is YFSETQ. CDR3 residues: CASSAWDRMNTEAFF. The CDR3 region has the DNA TGCGCCAGCAGCGCCTGGGACCGGATGAACACTGAAGCTTTCTTT.